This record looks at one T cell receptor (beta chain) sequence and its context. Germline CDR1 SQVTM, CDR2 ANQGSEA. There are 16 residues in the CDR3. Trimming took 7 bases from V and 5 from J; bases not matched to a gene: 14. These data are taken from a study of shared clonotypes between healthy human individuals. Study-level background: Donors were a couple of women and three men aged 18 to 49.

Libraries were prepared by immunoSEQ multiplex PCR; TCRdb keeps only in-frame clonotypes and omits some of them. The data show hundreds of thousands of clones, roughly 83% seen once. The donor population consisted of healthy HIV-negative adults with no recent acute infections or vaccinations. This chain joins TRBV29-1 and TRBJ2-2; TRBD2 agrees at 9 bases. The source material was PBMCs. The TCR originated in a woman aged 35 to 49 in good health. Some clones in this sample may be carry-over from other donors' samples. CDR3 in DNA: TGCAGCGCAAAACAGGCGGGAGGGCCGGGGACCGGGGAGCTGTTTTTT. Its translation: CSAKQAGGPGTGELFF.